This T cell receptor beta chain was sequenced in a study of blood T cell repertoires in COVID-19 (dated by TCRdb to the early 2020s). For the wider study: Samples covering the acute and convalescent phases of COVID-19 were provided by collaborators in the United States, Italy and Spain. The prospective study material was composed of cDNA or gDNA derived from T cells, B-cell-depleted T cells, or PBMCs. Subjects who had been exposed to COVID-19, were actively infected with it, or had recovered from it provided the deeply sampled blood TCRbeta repertoires that made up the dataset. The repertoires were released in a freely available public database intended as a resource for research on the immune response to SARS-CoV-2. The samples were drawn from two sources: the first 160 participants of the ongoing ImmuneRACE study, and approximately 1,300 subjects contributed by 6 global collaborators. Nearly every sample came with metadata listing a de-identified subject ID, COVID-19 status, age in years and sex. HLA class I and class II types, where available, came from metadata supplied by the sample provider rather than from assay-based typing.

Participants in the prospective study were aged 18 to 89 years, lived in some 24 United States geographic areas, and enrolled through a virtual design. Cohort assignment in the prospective study relied on participant-reported clinical history from a screening survey and a study questionnaire. Recovered participants in ImmuneRACE Cohort 3 were defined as having two consecutive negative NP/OP PCR tests, clearance from a healthcare professional, or resolution of symptoms. Each participant in the prospective study had whole blood, serum and a nasopharyngeal or oropharyngeal swab collected by mobile phlebotomists. Prospective study participants could optionally give additional blood draws and questionnaires over an approximately two-month period. Blood samples from the prospective study were shipped frozen or at room temperature prior to DNA extraction. As regards this clone: This clone's antigen is unknown. There are no base qualities to consult, and no much larger clone falls within one base.

Paper-wide results and their limitations: Clinical and demographic metadata were provided uncurated, with the amount varying by source and participant.

TCRbeta CDR3 regions were amplified from genomic DNA using the immunoSEQ Assay, a bias-controlled multiplex PCR. From the authors' description of their analysis: Within the assay, amplification of reference gene primers was used to estimate how many nucleated cells each sample contained. Sequence reads were collapsed and filtered to measure the absolute abundance of every unique TCRbeta CDR3 rearrangement. For each sample, productive Simpson clonality was calculated as the square root of Simpson's diversity index over productive rearrangements. TCRdb retrieved this table from immuneACCESS and kept in-frame rearrangements only. Not all clones are present; in checked studies, unresolved V genes account for under half, and no reason is known for the remainder. V, J and clone size derive from that table, while D and trimming were established from the DNA sequence. A total of roughly 310,000 clones appear in this sample, roughly 90% of them only once. The ten largest make up roughly 2.5% of the sample.

Reading from cysteine to phenylalanine, the CDR3 counts 14 amino acids. The retained sequence is limited to the CDR3, 42 bases, with the frame set at the first base. Trimming costs V 3 bases and J 5 bases, and their ends lie 13 bases apart. CDR1 and CDR2, per the germline V gene, are SGHTA and FQGNSA. The sequenced sample consisted of PBMCs or T cells enriched from blood (not recorded which). The chain couples TRBV7-2 to TRBJ2-5, with a weak D call of TRBD2 (5 bases match). The sequence derives from a man between 60 and 75 years old who had recovered from COVID-19. The DNA reads as follows: TGTGCCAGCAGCTTGCTCGGGGTGCGGGAGACCCAGTACTTC. It translates as CASSLLGVRETQYF.